This T cell receptor beta chain was captured in a study of early T cells in non-severe SARS-CoV-2 infection. As for the study in general: Sequenced material consisted of bulk RNA (from unsorted whole blood), and chains were unpaired.

From the 5' RACE reads, TCRdb called clonotypes with MiXCR, one entry per CDR3 protein. In the table there are approximately 100,000 distinct CDR3 sequences, approximately 11% of which are singletons. This clonotype was counted at least ten times. Trimming removed 3 bases from V and 9 bases from J; junction bases left unmatched: 9. The CDR3 spans 14 residues. Germline V CDR1 and CDR2: SGHRS, YFSETQ. Specimen: whole blood. The source is an adult who was a healthcare worker with PCR-confirmed SARS-CoV-2 infection or an uninfected control (not recorded which). The genes are TRBV5-1 and TRBJ2-1; 7 bases align to TRBD1. In DNA, the CDR3 is TGCGCCAGCAGCTCGAAGTACAGGGGTAGTGAGCAGTTCTTC. This encodes CASSSKYRGSEQFF.